The next 15 T cell receptor beta chains were all read from a single sample in a study of T cell changes during pregnancy in multiple sclerosis. Produced via immunoSEQ multiplex PCR; TCRdb's table is partial and in-frame only. The sample shows around 50,000 clones, 94% of them seen only once. The source was CD8+ T cells from peripheral blood mononuclear cells, collected in the first trimester of pregnancy. Receptors were obtained from a female donor with multiple sclerosis, enrolled in a pregnancy study.

V usage is TRBV11-2 and J usage is TRBJ2-1, with D possibly being TRBD2 (6 bases). The V and J ends lost 5 bases and 2 bases respectively, with 16 bases between them. CDR3 length: 16 amino acids. Germline CDR1 reads SGHAT; CDR2 reads FQNNGV. The CDR3 sequence is CASSAATSLPYNEQFF. CDR3 DNA sequence: TGTGCCAGCAGCGCCGCTACTAGCCTACCCTACAATGAGCAGTTCTTC.

This chain joins TRBV5-6 and TRBJ2-7; maybe TRBD1 (6 bases). Trimming took 0 bases from V and 3 from J, leaving 7 bases between them. The CDR3 has 13 amino acids. Germline CDR1 and CDR2: SGHDT and YYEEEE. The CDR3 DNA follows: TGTGCCAGCAGCTTGGGACAGGTCTACGAGCAGTACTTC. Translated, it gives CASSLGQVYEQYF.

V usage is TRBV19 and J usage is TRBJ1-1, with TRBD1 matching over 7 bases. After removal of 5 bases from V and 7 bases from J, the junction contained 1 base not matched to a gene. There are 11 residues in the CDR3. Germline-derived CDR1 and CDR2 are LNHDA and SQIVND (reference sequence). For the CDR3, the DNA is TGTGCCAGTAGTGCAGGGGGTGAAGCTTTCTTT. It specifies CASSAGGEAFF. The full variable domain, rest sourced from reference TRBV19 and TRBJ1-1, is DGGITQSPKYLFRKEGQNVTLSCEQNLNHDAMYWYRQDPGQGLRLIYYSQIVNDFQKGDIAEGYSVSREKKESFPLTVTSAQKNPTAFYLCASSAGGEAFFGQGTRLTVV.

The chain combines TRBV19 with TRBJ1-5; 7 bases line up with TRBD1. V dropped 4 bases and J dropped 7; count of bases not matched to a gene: 7. Germline V lookup: CDR1 LNHDA, CDR2 SQIVND (reference sequence). The CDR3 spans 14 residues. CDR3 bases: TGTGCCAGTAGTAAACAGGGGTTTAACCAGCCCCAGCATTTT. It yields the protein CASSKQGFNQPQHF.

This clone was counted between two and nine times. The chain joins TRBV9 to TRBJ2-4, with D unresolved. This CDR3 region has 14 residues. Germline assignment: CDR1 SGDLS and CDR2 YYNGEE. V dropped 0 bases and J dropped 9 bases, with 13 bases sitting between them. The CDR3 reads CASSVGAVMGIQYF. For the CDR3, the DNA is TGTGCCAGCAGCGTAGGGGCAGTTATGGGCATTCAGTACTTC. Full variable domain (outside the CDR3, taken from reference TRBV9 and TRBJ2-4): DSGVTQTPKHLITATGQRVTLRCSPRSGDLSVYWYQQSLDQGLQFLIQYYNGEERAKGNILERFSAQQFPDLHSELNLSSLELGDSALYFCASSVGAVMGIQYFGAGTRLSVL.

The chain employs TRBV2 and TRBJ1-4; D gene unclear. This CDR3 region has 15 residues. CDR1 and CDR2 from the germline V gene are SNHLY and FYNNEI. V lost 7 bases to trimming and J lost 0 bases, with 12 bases between them. The CDR3 DNA follows: TGTGCCAGCACCAAATCCAGAACAACTAATGAAAAACTGTTTTTT. This translates into CASTKSRTTNEKLFF. Together with reference TRBV2 and TRBJ1-4, the CDR3 gives the full variable domain: EPEVTQTPSHQVTQMGQEVILRCVPISNHLYFYWYRQILGQKVEFLVSFYNNEISEKSEIFDDQFSVERPDGSNFTLKIRSTKLEDSAMYFCASTKSRTTNEKLFFGSGTQLSVL.

J is TRBJ2-3 and V is TRBV28; 14 bases align to TRBD2. V lost 7 bases and J lost 4; bases outside the gene matches: 22. The CDR3 extends over 21 amino acids. The germline V gene encodes CDR1 MDHEN and CDR2 SYDVKM. CDR3: CASTPRSPGTSGSRGPDTQYF. The CDR3 bases are TGTGCCAGCACCCCCCGGTCGCCTGGGACTAGCGGGAGTCGAGGGCCAGATACGCAGTATTTT.

The V call is TRBV19, the J call TRBJ1-3; possibly TRBD1 for D (5 bases). V was cut by 5 bases and J by 4 bases, with 9 bases left in between. The CDR3 contains 13 residues. Germline CDR1 is LNHDA and CDR2 is SQIVND (reference sequence). CDR3 sequence reads: CASSQGNGNTIYF. The CDR3 nucleotides are TGTGCCAGTAGTCAGGGTAACGGAAACACCATATATTTT.

The chain is built from TRBV5-6 and TRBJ1-2; 8 bases align to TRBD1. J lost 5 bases, V lost 7 bases, and 7 bases had no gene match. Germline assignment: CDR1 SGHDT and CDR2 YYEEEE. The CDR3 is 13 residues long. This chain's CDR3 is CASGPGTGYGYTF. The CDR3 coding sequence is TGTGCCAGCGGCCCCGGGACAGGTTATGGCTACACCTTC.

The chain employs TRBV7-7 and TRBJ2-7; 8 nucleotides agree with TRBD2. Germline V gives CDR1 SSHAT, CDR2 FNYEAQ (reference sequence). The CDR3 runs 16 residues. V shed 2 bases and J 3 bases; nucleotides not matched to a gene: 9. The DNA of the CDR3 is TGTGCCAGCAGCTTAAGCTCGGGACTAGATCGCTACGAGCAGTACTTC. Protein product: CASSLSSGLDRYEQYF.

CDR3 sequence (DNA): TGTGCCAGCAGCTCGATAGCGGTCGAGCAGTACTTC. This gives the protein CASSSIAVEQYF. V usage is TRBV11-2 and J usage is TRBJ2-7, with a tentative D call TRBD2 (6 bases). Germline V gives CDR1 SGHAT, CDR2 FQNNGV. V was cut by 4 bases and J by 6 bases, with 10 bases left in between. The CDR3 length is 12 residues.

The chain couples TRBV27 to TRBJ1-2; weak D call: TRBD1 (5 bases). The V gene lost 7 bases and the J gene lost 6 bases, with 24 bases spanning the gap. Germline CDR1 is MNHEY and CDR2 is SMNVEV (reference sequence). There are 16 residues in the CDR3. CDR3 loop: CASTPSGQVVYNGYTF. The CDR3 DNA reads TGTGCCAGCACCCCCTCAGGGCAGGTGGTTTATAATGGCTACACCTTC.

The chain combines TRBV5-8 with TRBJ2-2, with TRBD2 matching over 7 bases. CDR3 length: 15 residues. In germline, CDR1 is SGHTS, CDR2 YDEGEE. The junction had 1 base not matched to a gene; V was cut back by 2 bases and J by 0 bases. The CDR3 nucleotides are TGTGCCAGCAGCTTCGGGACTACGAACACCGGGGAGCTGTTTTTT. Protein: CASSFGTTNTGELFF.

This chain joins TRBV27 and TRBJ2-7; 8 bases fit TRBD2. The length of the CDR3 is 14 residues. V lost 5 bases to trimming and J lost 5 bases; unmatched junction nucleotides: 8. CDR1 and CDR2 (germline): MNHEY, SMNVEV (reference sequence). The CDR3 loop reads CASSRSGRLNEQYF. The CDR3 coding sequence is TGTGCCAGCAGTCGAAGCGGGAGACTCAACGAGCAGTACTTC.

The chain is built from TRBV27 and TRBJ2-1; the D is unclear. The V end lost 9 bases, the J end lost 0 bases, and 15 bases lay between the germline ends. Germline CDR1 reads MNHEY; CDR2 reads SMNVEV (reference sequence). The CDR3 is 15 residues long. This CDR3 reads CASRVSPSSYNEQFF. In DNA, the CDR3 is TGTGCCAGTAGAGTTTCGCCTAGCTCCTACAATGAGCAGTTCTTC.